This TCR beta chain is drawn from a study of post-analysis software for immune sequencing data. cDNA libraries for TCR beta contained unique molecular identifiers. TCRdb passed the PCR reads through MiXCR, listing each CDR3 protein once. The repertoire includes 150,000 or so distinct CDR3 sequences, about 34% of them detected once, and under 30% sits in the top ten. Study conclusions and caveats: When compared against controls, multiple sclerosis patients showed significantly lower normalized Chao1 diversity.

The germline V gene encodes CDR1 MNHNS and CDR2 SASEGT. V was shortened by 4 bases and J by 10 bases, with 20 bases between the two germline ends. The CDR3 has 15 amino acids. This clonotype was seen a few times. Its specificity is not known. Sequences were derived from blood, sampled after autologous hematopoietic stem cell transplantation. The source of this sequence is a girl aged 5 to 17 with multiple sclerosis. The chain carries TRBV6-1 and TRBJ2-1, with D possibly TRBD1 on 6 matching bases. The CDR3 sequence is CASSVSPGTSGEQFF. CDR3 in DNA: TGTGCCAGCAGTGTTAGTCCCGGGACATCGGGCGAGCAGTTCTTC.